These 3 T cell receptor beta chains were sequenced from one sample in a study of human T cells and chemical hapten exposure. Using its own MiXCR run on the RACE reads, TCRdb lists one record per CDR3 protein. The sample holds 80,000 to 95,000 distinct CDR3 sequences, roughly 12% seen once. Noted time point: patch test 2, 6 weeks after DPC sensitization. Stated treatment: therapeutic diphenylcyclopropenone sensitization with weekly scalp DPC. The starting material was whole blood, obtained in connection with sensitization to the hapten diphenylcyclopropenone (DPC). These receptors all come from a man between 18 and 29 years old with alopecia areata. Some clones in this sample may be carry-over from other donors' samples.

Ten or more counts support this clonotype. CDR3 region: CSARDGRAGNTIYF. In DNA form, the CDR3 reads TGCAGTGCTAGAGATGGGAGGGCGGGAAACACCATATATTTT. The rearrangement uses TRBV20-1 and TRBJ1-3; D is uncertain. From germline, CDR1 is DFQATT and CDR2 SNEGSKA (reference sequence). V lost 0 bases, J lost 4 bases, and 10 bases lay in between. This CDR3 is 14 amino acids long.

This clonotype was counted ten times or more. The genes are TRBV24-1 and TRBJ2-7; D call uncertain. V shed 5 bases and J shed 0 bases, with 10 bases lying between them. Germline CDR1 KGHDR, CDR2 SFDVKD. The CDR3 is 14 amino acids. The CDR3 sequence: CATSAPESSYEQYF. CDR3 bases: TGTGCCACCAGTGCGCCAGAATCCTCCTACGAGCAGTACTTC.

This clonotype appeared a few times. This chain connects TRBV13 to TRBJ2-2; D might be TRBD1 or TRBD2, each matching 6 bases. Germline lookup yields CDR1 PRHDT and CDR2 FYEKMQ (reference sequence). V was trimmed by 6 bases and J by 5 bases, leaving 16 bases between them. The CDR3 sequence is 15 residues long. The CDR3 loop is CASSRGPVVTGELFF. DNA of the CDR3: TGTGCCAGCAGTCGGGGGCCTGTAGTGACCGGGGAGCTGTTTTTT.